This T cell receptor (beta chain) was sequenced during a study of T cell changes during pregnancy in multiple sclerosis (dated by TCRdb to about 2019). Looking at the study overall: In women with multiple sclerosis, the researchers looked at how the T cell repertoire shifted as pregnancy progressed.

From cysteine to phenylalanine, the CDR3 is 15 amino acids long. This entry keeps only the CDR3 DNA: 45 bases, framed from base 1. From a lookup of the germline V gene (reference sequence), CDR1 and CDR2 are LNHDA and SQIVND. V loses 3 bases of germline sequence and J loses 1 base, and the interval between the two ends is 12 bases. Receptors were amplified or captured by the immunoSEQ multiplex PCR assay. TCRdb carries this immuneACCESS record with in-frame sequences only. Its versions omit some clonotypes, under half of them owing to an unresolved V gene in the studies checked, with the rest unexplained. The sample includes tens of thousands of clones, with approximately 90% observed a single time. Jointly, the top ten make up about 0.6% of the sample. A word on this clone: Its target antigen remains unknown. No qualities accompany the bases; no much larger clone lies one base away.

The sample here was CD4+ T cells from peripheral blood mononuclear cells, taken after pregnancy. This sequence uses TRBV19 and TRBJ1-1; TRBD1 is perhaps the D gene, given 5 matching bases. The sequence came from a female donor with multiple sclerosis, enrolled in a pregnancy study. Read as DNA, the sequence is TGTGCCAGTAGTATCCTACAAGGGGCGAACACTGAAGCTTTCTTT. Its protein is CASSILQGANTEAFF.